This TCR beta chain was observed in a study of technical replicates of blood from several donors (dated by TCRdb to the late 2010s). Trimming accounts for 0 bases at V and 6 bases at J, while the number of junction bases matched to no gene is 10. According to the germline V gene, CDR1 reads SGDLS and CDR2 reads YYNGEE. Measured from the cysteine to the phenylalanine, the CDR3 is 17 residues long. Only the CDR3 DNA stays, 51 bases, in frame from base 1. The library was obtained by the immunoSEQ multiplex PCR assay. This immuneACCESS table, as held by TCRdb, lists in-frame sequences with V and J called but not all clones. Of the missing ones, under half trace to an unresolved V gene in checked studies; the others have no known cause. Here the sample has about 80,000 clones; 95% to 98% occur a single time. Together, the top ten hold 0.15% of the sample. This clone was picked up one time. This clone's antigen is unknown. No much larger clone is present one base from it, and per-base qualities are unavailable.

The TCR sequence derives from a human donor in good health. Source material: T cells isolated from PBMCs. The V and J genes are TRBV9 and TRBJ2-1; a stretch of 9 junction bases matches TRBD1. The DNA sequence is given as TGTGCCAGCAGCGTAGCTACTCGGGGACAGGGAAGCAATGAGCAGTTCTTC. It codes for CASSVATRGQGSNEQFF.